One and the same sample provided the 14 T cell receptor beta chains below, sequenced in a study of Tregs in tolerant kidney transplant recipients. Assay used: immunoSEQ multiplex PCR; TCRdb lists only in-frame clones, some missing. The top ten clones hold 3% to 3.5% of a sample with about 20,000 clones, roughly 65% of them seen once. These TCRs are of unknown antigen specificity. Material: Tregs from blood cultured with allogeneic cells. The receptors were gathered from a human donor in good health.

The chain recombines TRBV5-4 with TRBJ1-1, with a tentative D call TRBD1 (6 bases). This CDR3 spans 15 amino acids. V was shortened by 4 bases and J by 5 bases, with 18 bases between the two germline ends. Germline CDR1 and CDR2: SGHNT and YYREEE (reference sequence). The CDR3 spells CASSGPGTKWTEAFF. DNA of the CDR3: TGTGCCAGCAGCGGACCCGGGACAAAGTGGACTGAAGCTTTCTTT.

The chain combines TRBV5-4 with TRBJ1-2; maybe TRBD1 (6 bases). Trimming took 0 bases from V and 5 from J, leaving 17 bases between them. The V gene's germline CDR1 is SGHNT and CDR2 YYREEE (reference sequence). This CDR3 spans 16 amino acids. The CDR3 nucleotides are TGTGCCAGCAGCTTGGACGGAGGGGGGATTAGGTATGGCTACACCTTC. This encodes CASSLDGGGIRYGYTF.

This sequence joins TRBV5-1 and TRBJ1-4; 8 bases align to TRBD1. The CDR3 is 17 amino acids. Germline CDR1 reads SGHRS; CDR2 reads YFSETQ. Losses at the gene ends were 0 bases for V and 7 bases for J; bases not matched to a gene: 11. The CDR3 region is CASSLGLTGGGTEKLFF. The CDR3 coding sequence is TGCGCCAGCAGCTTGGGCCTAACAGGGGGAGGGACTGAAAAACTGTTTTTT.

The count of this clone is one. The chain joins TRBV5-6 to TRBJ2-1; 8 bases agree with TRBD1. The V segment lost 1 base and the J segment 2 bases; nucleotides outside the gene matches: 2. Germline CDR1 is SGHDT and CDR2 is YYEEEE. This CDR3 spans 15 amino acids. CDR3 bases: TGTGCCAGCAGCTTGCCAGGGGGCACCTACAATGAGCAGTTCTTC. Translating it yields CASSLPGGTYNEQFF.

This clone appeared once. The rearrangement joins TRBV18 to TRBJ2-2; D is perhaps TRBD1 (6 bases). CDR3 size: 16 residues. The V end was cut by 5 bases, the J end by 1 base, with 14 bases between. Per the germline V gene, CDR1 is KGHSH and CDR2 is LQKENI. CDR3 sequence (DNA): TGTGCCAGCTCAACTCGGACAGACAGGAACACCGGGGAGCTGTTTTTT. Translating it yields CASSTRTDRNTGELFF.

The chain recombines TRBV7-9 with TRBJ1-2; no firm D call. CDR3 length: 14 residues. CDR1 is SEHNR and CDR2 is FQNEAQ in the germline V gene (reference sequence). Trimming left V 2 bases short and J 3 bases short, with 10 bases between. This CDR3 is CASSLSEAYYGYTF. CDR3 bases: TGTGCCAGCAGCTTATCGGAGGCCTACTATGGCTACACCTTC. The variable domain in full, with the rest retrieved from reference TRBV7-9 and TRBJ1-2, is DTGVSQNPRHKITKRGQNVTFRCDPISEHNRLYWYRQTLGQGPEFLTYFQNEAQLEKSRLLSDRFSAERPKGSFSTLEIQRTEQGDSAMYLCASSLSEAYYGYTFGSGTRLTVV.

The chain uses TRBV15 and TRBJ2-1; perhaps TRBD2 as D (5 bases). Germline V gives CDR1 LNHNV, CDR2 YYDKDF (reference sequence). V was shortened by 1 base and J by 0 bases, with 22 bases between the two germline ends. CDR3 length: 20 residues. CDR3 residues: CATSRAGLDVAFSSYNEQFF. In DNA, the CDR3 is TGTGCCACCAGCAGAGCCGGGTTAGATGTAGCGTTTAGCTCCTACAATGAGCAGTTCTTC.

This clone was recorded only once. The chain uses TRBV7-9 and TRBJ2-3, with D perhaps matching TRBD2 (5 bases). Trimming stripped 4 bases from V and 6 bases from J, with 8 bases between. Germline assignment: CDR1 SEHNR and CDR2 FQNEAQ (reference sequence). This CDR3 has 12 amino acids. The DNA of the CDR3 is TGTGCCAGCAGCTCGACTATTGATACGCAGTATTTT. Amino acids: CASSSTIDTQYF.

This clone was detected only a few times. The V and J genes are TRBV5-1 and TRBJ1-2, with 7 bases aligning to TRBD1. The V gene's germline CDR1 is SGHRS and CDR2 YFSETQ. V shed 2 bases and J 3 bases; nucleotides not matched to a gene: 4. The CDR3 loop spans 14 amino acids. The CDR3 reads CASSLEGAYYGYTF. The CDR3 DNA is TGCGCCAGCAGCTTAGAGGGGGCATACTATGGCTACACCTTC.

The chain uses TRBV18 and TRBJ1-6; D unresolved. Germline V gives CDR1 KGHSH, CDR2 LQKENI. V was trimmed by 2 bases and J by 5 bases, leaving 10 bases between them. CDR3 size: 15 residues. CDR3 region: CASSPNTADNSPLHF. The CDR3 nucleotides read TGTGCCAGCTCACCAAATACAGCAGATAATTCACCCCTCCACTTT.

The chain combines TRBV4-1 with TRBJ2-3, with D possibly being TRBD1 or TRBD2 (5 bases each). This CDR3 comprises 14 residues. Germline V gene data show CDR1 as MGHRA and CDR2 as YSYEKL. V was clipped by 8 bases and J by 0 bases, with 12 bases between them. The CDR3 spells CASSRDPSTDTQYF. In DNA form, the CDR3 reads TGCGCCAGCTCAAGGGACCCTAGCACAGATACGCAGTATTTT.

A single count supports this clone. This chain joins TRBV7-8 and TRBJ2-3; 10 bases line up with TRBD2. Germline CDR1 and CDR2: SGHVS and FQNEAQ. The CDR3 spans 15 residues. V shed 3 bases, J shed 4 bases, and the junction held 4 bases outside the gene matches. DNA for the CDR3: TGTGCCAGCAGCTTTGTAGCGGGGGGTCCAGATACGCAGTATTTT. Protein: CASSFVAGGPDTQYF.

This clone was detected a few times. The chain links TRBV6-5 to TRBJ1-1; the D is unclear. This CDR3 comprises 13 residues. Per the germline V gene, CDR1 is MNHEY and CDR2 is SVGAGI. V was cut by 0 bases and J by 8 bases, with 10 bases left in between. Written as DNA, the CDR3 is TGTGCCAGCAGTTACTCGCGGCAGACCGAAGCTTTCTTT. This encodes CASSYSRQTEAFF.

The chain employs TRBV6-5 and TRBJ2-1, with D perhaps TRBD1 (6 bases). V dropped 6 bases and J dropped 1 base, with 10 bases sitting between them. Looked up from germline, CDR1 is MNHEY and CDR2 is SVGAGI. This CDR3 has 14 residues. The CDR3 DNA reads as TGTGCCAGCAGGCCACAGGGTTCCTACAATGAGCAGTTCTTC. This codes for CASRPQGSYNEQFF.